The 4 T cell receptor beta chains below come from one sample, sequenced in a study of regulatory T cells in long-lasting Graves disease. Both iRepertoire HTBI primers and Arm-PCR of CDR3 regions were used to build the TCR beta libraries. TCRdb reprocessed the multiplex PCR reads via MiXCR and lists one record per CDR3 protein. The repertoire has 550,000 to 700,000 distinct CDR3 sequences, about 16% of them found once; the top ten carry around 12%. Regarding time point: newly diagnosed GD, antithyroid drugs for less than 3 months. Making the TCR library involved RNA that had been extracted from PBMCs. The sample also formed part of further work on T cells in Graves' hyperthyroidism and ophthalmopathy.

Specimen: peripheral blood mononuclear cells (PBMCs), collected at new diagnosis, from a patient treated with antithyroid drugs. The receptors stem from a man younger than 30 with Graves disease.

J is TRBJ2-2 and V is TRBV5-1, with 13 bases fitting TRBD2. The CDR3 loop spans 18 amino acids. From germline, CDR1 is SGHRS and CDR2 YFSETQ. V lost 3 bases, J lost 7 bases, and 12 bases stayed unmatched. As DNA, the CDR3 is TGCGCCAGCAGCTCAAACACAGGACTAGCGGGAGCACACGGGGAGCTGTTTTTT. Translated, it gives CASSSNTGLAGAHGELFF.

This clonotype came up many times. V usage is TRBV10-3 and J usage is TRBJ2-3; 10 bases agree with TRBD2. Germline CDR1 is ENHRY and CDR2 is SYGVKD. V shed 6 bases, J shed 2 bases, and the junction held 8 bases outside the gene matches. The CDR3 contains 16 residues. The CDR3 nucleotides are TGTGCCATCAGCCCCGCTAGCGGGAGCAACACAGATACGCAGTATTTT. As protein: CAISPASGSNTDTQYF.

This sequence joins TRBV12-3 or TRBV12-4 and TRBJ2-3; D is ambiguous. V lost 2 bases to trimming and J lost 2 bases, with 14 bases between them. The CDR3 totals 16 residues. CDR3 region: CASSLTPRQSTDTQYF. The CDR3 DNA reads as TGTGCCAGCAGTTTAACCCCCCGACAATCCACAGATACGCAGTATTTT.

This clonotype was seen ten or more times. The chain carries TRBV12-3 or TRBV12-4 and TRBJ1-5; D might be TRBD1 (6 bases). This CDR3 has 14 amino acids. Trimming stripped 4 bases from V and 3 bases from J, with 10 bases between. CDR3 amino acids: CASSSQGTNQPQHF. The CDR3 region has the DNA TGTGCCAGCAGTTCCCAGGGGACCAATCAGCCCCAGCATTTT.